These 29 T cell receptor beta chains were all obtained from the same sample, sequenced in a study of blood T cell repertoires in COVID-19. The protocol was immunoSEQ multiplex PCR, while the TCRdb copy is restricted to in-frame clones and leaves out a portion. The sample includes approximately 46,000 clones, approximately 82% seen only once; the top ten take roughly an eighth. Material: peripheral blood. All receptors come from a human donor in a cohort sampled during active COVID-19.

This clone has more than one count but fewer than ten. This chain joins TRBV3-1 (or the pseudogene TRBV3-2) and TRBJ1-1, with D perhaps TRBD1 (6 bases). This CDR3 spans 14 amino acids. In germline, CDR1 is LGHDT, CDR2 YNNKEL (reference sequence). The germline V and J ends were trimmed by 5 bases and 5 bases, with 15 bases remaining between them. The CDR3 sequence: CASSSAGVGTEAFF. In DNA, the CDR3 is TGTGCCAGCAGCTCTGCAGGGGTCGGGACTGAAGCTTTCTTT.

DNA for the CDR3: TGCGCCAGCAGCCAAAATGCGGGGGGACAGGGTACGCAGTATTTT. As protein: CASSQNAGGQGTQYF. The V and J genes are TRBV4-3 and TRBJ2-3; a possible D gene is TRBD1 (9 bases). Per germline, CDR1 LGHNA and CDR2 YSLEER. The CDR3 runs 15 residues. V lost 2 bases to trimming and J lost 8 bases, with 17 bases between them.

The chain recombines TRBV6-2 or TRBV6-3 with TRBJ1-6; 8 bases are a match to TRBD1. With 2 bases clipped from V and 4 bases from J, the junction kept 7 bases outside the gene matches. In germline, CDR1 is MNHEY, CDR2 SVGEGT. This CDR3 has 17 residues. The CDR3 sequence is CASSYALTGEYNSPLHF. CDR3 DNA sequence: TGTGCCAGCAGTTACGCGTTGACAGGGGAGTATAATTCACCCCTCCACTTT.

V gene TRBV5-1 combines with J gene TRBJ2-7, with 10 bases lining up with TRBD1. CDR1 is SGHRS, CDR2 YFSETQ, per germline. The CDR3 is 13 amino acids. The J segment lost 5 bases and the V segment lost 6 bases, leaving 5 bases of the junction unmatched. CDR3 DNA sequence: TGCGCCAGCAACCCGGACAGGGGGAACGAGCAGTACTTC. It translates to CASNPDRGNEQYF.

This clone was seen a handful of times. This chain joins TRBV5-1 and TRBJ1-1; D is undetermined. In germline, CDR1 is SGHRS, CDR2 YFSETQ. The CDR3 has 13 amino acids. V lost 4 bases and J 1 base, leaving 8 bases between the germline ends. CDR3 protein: CASSVGGNTEAFF. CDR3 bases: TGCGCCAGCAGCGTAGGAGGGAACACTGAAGCTTTCTTT.

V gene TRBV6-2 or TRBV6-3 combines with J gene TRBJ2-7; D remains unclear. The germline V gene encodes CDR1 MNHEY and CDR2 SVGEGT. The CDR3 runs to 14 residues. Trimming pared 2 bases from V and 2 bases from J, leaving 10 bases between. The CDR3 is CASSYGRGPYEQYF. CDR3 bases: TGTGCCAGCAGTTACGGAAGAGGCCCCTACGAGCAGTACTTC.

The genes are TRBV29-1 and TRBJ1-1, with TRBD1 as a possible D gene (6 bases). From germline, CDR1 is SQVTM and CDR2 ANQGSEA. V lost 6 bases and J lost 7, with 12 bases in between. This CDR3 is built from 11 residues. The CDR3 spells CSVSPTGEAFF. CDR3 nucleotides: TGCAGCGTGAGCCCGACAGGTGAAGCTTTCTTT.

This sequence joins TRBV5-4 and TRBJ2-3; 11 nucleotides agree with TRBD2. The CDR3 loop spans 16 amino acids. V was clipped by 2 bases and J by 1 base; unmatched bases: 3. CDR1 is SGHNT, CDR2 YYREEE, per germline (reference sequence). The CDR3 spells CASSFKLAGGTDTQYF. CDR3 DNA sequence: TGTGCCAGCAGCTTTAAACTAGCGGGGGGCACAGATACGCAGTATTTT.

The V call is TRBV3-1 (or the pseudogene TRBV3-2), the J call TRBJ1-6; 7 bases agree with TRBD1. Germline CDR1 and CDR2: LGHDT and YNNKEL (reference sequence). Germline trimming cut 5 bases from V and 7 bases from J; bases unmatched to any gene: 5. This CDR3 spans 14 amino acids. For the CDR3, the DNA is TGTGCCAGCAGCGCGACAGGGTCGAATTCACCCCTCCACTTT. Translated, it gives CASSATGSNSPLHF.

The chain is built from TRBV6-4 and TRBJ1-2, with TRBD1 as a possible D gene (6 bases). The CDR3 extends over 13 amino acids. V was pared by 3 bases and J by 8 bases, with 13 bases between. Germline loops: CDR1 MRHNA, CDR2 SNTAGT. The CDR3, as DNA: TGTGCCAGCAGTGAATCGTCGAGGGGGGGCTACACCTTC. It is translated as CASSESSRGGYTF.

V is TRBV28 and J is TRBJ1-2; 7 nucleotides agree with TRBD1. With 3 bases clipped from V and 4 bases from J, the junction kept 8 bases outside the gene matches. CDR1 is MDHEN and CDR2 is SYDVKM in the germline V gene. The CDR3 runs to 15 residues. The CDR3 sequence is CASSFMTGFAYGYTF. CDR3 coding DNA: TGTGCCAGCAGTTTTATGACAGGGTTCGCCTATGGCTACACCTTC.

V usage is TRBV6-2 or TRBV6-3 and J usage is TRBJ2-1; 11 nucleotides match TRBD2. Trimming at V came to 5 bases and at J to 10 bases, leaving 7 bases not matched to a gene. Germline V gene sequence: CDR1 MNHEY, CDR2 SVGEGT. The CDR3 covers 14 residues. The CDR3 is CASSLLAGAGEQFF. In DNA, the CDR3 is TGTGCCAGCAGTCTACTAGCGGGGGCGGGCGAGCAGTTCTTC.

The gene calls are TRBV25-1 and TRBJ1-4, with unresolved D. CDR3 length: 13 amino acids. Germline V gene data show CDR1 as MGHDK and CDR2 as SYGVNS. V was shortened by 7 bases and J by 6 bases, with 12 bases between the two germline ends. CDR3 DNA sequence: TGTGCCAGCATGTCTAGAGTAGATGAAAAACTGTTTTTT. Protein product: CASMSRVDEKLFF.

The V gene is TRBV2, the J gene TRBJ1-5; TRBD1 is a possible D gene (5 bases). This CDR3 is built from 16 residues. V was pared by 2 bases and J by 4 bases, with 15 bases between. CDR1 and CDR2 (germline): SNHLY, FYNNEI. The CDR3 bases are TGTGCCAGCAGTGAATTTGTGGGGCGAAGGAATCAGCCCCAGCATTTT. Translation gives CASSEFVGRRNQPQHF.

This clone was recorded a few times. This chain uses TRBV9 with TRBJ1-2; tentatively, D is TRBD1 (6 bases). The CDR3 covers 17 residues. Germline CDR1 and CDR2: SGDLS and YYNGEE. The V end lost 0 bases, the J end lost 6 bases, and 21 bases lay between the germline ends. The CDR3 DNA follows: TGTGCCAGCAGCGTAGAACCAGGGGATTGGTCCCGAAATGGCTACACCTTC. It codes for CASSVEPGDWSRNGYTF.

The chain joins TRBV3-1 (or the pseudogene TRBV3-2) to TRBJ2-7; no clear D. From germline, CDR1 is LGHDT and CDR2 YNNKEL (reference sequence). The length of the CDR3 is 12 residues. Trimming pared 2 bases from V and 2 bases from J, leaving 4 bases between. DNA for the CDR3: TGTGCCAGCAGCCAACATCCCTACGAGCAGTACTTC. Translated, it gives CASSQHPYEQYF.

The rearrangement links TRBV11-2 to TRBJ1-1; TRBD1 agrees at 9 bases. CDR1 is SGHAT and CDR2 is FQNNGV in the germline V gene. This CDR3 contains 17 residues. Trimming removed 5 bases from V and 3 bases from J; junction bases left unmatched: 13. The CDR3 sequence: CASSPRDNGTGYTEAFF. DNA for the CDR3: TGTGCCAGCAGCCCACGAGATAACGGGACAGGGTACACTGAAGCTTTCTTT.

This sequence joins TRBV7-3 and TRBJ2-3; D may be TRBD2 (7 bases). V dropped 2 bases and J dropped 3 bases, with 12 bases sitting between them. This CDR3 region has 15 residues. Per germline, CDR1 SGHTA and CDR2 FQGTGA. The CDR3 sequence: CASSLLGGETDTQYF. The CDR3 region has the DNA TGTGCCAGCAGCTTATTAGGGGGGGAGACAGATACGCAGTATTTT.

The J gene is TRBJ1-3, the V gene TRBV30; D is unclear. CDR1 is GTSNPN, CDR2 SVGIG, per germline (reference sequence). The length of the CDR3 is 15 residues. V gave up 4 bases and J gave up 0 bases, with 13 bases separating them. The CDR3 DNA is TGTGCCTGGAAGGTAGCGATTAGCTCTGGAAACACCATATATTTT. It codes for CAWKVAISSGNTIYF.

The CDR3 spells CASSLEGASGYEQYF. The CDR3 DNA is TGTGCCAGCAGCTTAGAAGGGGCTTCAGGTTACGAGCAGTACTTC. The V gene is TRBV13, the J gene TRBJ2-7, with D maybe TRBD1 (5 bases). The CDR3 has 15 residues. The germline V gene has CDR1 PRHDT and CDR2 FYEKMQ (reference sequence). The V end lost 1 base, the J end lost 4 bases, and 14 bases lay between the germline ends.

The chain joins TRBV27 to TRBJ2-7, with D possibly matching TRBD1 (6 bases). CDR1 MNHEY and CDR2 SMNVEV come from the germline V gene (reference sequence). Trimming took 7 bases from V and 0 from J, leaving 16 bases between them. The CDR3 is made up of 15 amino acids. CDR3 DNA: TGTGCCAGCACCAGCTGGGACAACCCCTCCTACGAGCAGTACTTC. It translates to CASTSWDNPSYEQYF.

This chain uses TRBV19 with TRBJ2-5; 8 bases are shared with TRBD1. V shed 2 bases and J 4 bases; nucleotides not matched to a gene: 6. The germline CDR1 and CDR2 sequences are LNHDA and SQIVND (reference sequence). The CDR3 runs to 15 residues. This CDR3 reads CASSISRGLGETQYF. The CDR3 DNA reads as TGTGCCAGTAGTATATCCAGGGGGCTCGGAGAGACCCAGTACTTC.

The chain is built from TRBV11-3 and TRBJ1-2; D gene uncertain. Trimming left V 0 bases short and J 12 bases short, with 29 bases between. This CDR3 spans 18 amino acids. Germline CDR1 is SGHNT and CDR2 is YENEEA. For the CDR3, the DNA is TGTGCCAGCAGCTTAGATCTTTCCGCTCAGAGGGCACGAGACCCTCACACCTTC. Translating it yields CASSLDLSAQRARDPHTF.

CDR3 sequence (DNA): TGTGCCAGTAGTCTCCGACGGGACATTTACGAGCAGTACTTC. It codes for CASSLRRDIYEQYF. The chain uses TRBV19 and TRBJ2-7; tentatively, D is TRBD1 (6 bases). Trimming removed 5 bases from V and 4 bases from J, with 15 bases in between. CDR1 and CDR2 from the germline V gene are LNHDA and SQIVND (reference sequence). The CDR3 is made up of 14 amino acids.

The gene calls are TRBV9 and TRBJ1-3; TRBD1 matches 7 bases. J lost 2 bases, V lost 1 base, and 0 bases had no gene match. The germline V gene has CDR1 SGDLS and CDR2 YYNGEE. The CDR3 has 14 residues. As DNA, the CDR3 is TGTGCCAGCAGCGTACAGGGGGCTGGAAACACCATATATTTT. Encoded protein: CASSVQGAGNTIYF.

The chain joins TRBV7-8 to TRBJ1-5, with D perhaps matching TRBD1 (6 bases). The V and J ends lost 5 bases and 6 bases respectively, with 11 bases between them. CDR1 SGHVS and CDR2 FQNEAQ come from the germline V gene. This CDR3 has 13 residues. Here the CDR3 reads CASSPGVAQPQHF. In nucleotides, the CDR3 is TGTGCCAGCAGCCCAGGGGTTGCTCAGCCCCAGCATTTT.

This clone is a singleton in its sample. CDR3 sequence reads: CAISESGAQFF. The CDR3 DNA is TGTGCCATCAGTGAGTCAGGGGCCCAGTTCTTC. The V call is TRBV10-3, the J call TRBJ2-1; TRBD1 is a possible D gene (5 bases). The CDR3 loop spans 11 amino acids. Trimming took 0 bases from V and 13 from J, leaving 7 bases between them. Germline V CDR1 and CDR2: ENHRY, SYGVKD.

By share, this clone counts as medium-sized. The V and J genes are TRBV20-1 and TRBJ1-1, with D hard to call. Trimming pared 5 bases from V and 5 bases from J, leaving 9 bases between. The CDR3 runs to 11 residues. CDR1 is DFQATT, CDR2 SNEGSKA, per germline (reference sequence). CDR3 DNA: TGCAGTGCTCGTTCTTATACTGAAGCTTTCTTT. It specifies CSARSYTEAFF.

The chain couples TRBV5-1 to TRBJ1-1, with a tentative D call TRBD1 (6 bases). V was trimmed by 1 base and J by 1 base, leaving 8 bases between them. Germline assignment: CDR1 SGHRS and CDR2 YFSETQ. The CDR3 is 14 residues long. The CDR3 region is CASSLRGANTEAFF. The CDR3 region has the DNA TGCGCCAGCAGCTTGCGGGGGGCGAACACTGAAGCTTTCTTT.